This T cell receptor beta chain was documented in a study of blood T cell repertoires in COVID-19. Study in general: COVID-19 samples from acute and convalescent phases originated in the United States, Italy and Spain. T cells, B-cell-depleted T cells, or PBMCs supplied cDNA or gDNA.

The length of the CDR3 is 14 residues. From germline, CDR1 is MNHEY and CDR2 SVGEGT. V was clipped by 0 bases and J by 8 bases, with 13 bases between them. Study processing details: By means of reference gene primer amplification, nucleated cell counts were estimated. Repertoires were generated with immunoSEQ multiplex PCR, while TCRdb's copy carries only in-frame clones and drops some. V and J calls and clone size are given by that table; D and trimming were obtained from the DNA. Seen here are over 600,000 clones, about 90% observed once, and the top ten hold roughly 0.25%. Sequences were obtained from peripheral blood. The chain links TRBV6-2 or TRBV6-3 to TRBJ1-1; the D gene is possibly TRBD1 (5 bases). The receptor's source is a woman under 30 with acute or convalescent COVID-19. CDR3 DNA sequence: TGTGCCAGCAGTTACTCATTGGACACCACAGAAGCTTTCTTT. This codes for CASSYSLDTTEAFF.